Each of the 14 T cell receptor beta chains below was sequenced from the same sample in a study of Graves' ophthalmopathy and Graves' hyperthyroidism. Amplified TCR beta CDR3 regions were obtained using RNA transcripts as template. RT-PCR with HTBI primers came first, then second-round multiplex PCR. MiXCR, run by TCRdb on the multiplex PCR reads, gives a single entry per CDR3 protein. The repertoire holds about 480,000 distinct CDR3 sequences, with approximately 15% as singletons. The material sequenced was blood. The receptors come from a woman younger than 45 with Graves' ophthalmopathy.

This clonotype was counted many times. V gene TRBV10-1 combines with J gene TRBJ1-3; the D is unclear. CDR3 length: 14 residues. Between the trimmed V and J ends, which lost 3 bases and 4 bases, there was a span of 10 bases. Germline CDR1 WNHNN, CDR2 SYGVQD (reference sequence). The CDR3 DNA reads as TGCGCCAGCAGTGACGGTGGGATCGGAAACACCATATATTTT. Translation gives CASSDGGIGNTIYF.

This clonotype was seen at least ten times. The chain links TRBV30 to TRBJ2-7, with D perhaps matching TRBD2 (5 bases). The germline V gene encodes CDR1 GTSNPN and CDR2 SVGIG (reference sequence). V lost 4 bases to trimming and J lost 5 bases, with 15 bases between them. The CDR3 extends over 13 amino acids. The CDR3 here is CAWTERGRDEQYF. The DNA of the CDR3 is TGTGCCTGGACCGAACGGGGTCGGGACGAGCAGTACTTC.

This clonotype was recorded many times. V usage is TRBV13 and J usage is TRBJ2-7, with D tentatively TRBD2 (6 bases). Germline assignment: CDR1 PRHDT and CDR2 FYEKMQ (reference sequence). The CDR3 runs to 13 residues. Trimming cost V 5 bases and J 7 bases, with 15 bases left between them. CDR3 protein: CASSGGASGEQYF. CDR3 coding DNA: TGTGCCAGCAGCGGCGGGGCCTCGGGGGAGCAGTACTTC.

This clonotype occurred many times. The rearrangement links TRBV19 to TRBJ2-2; D is ambiguous. Germline V gene lookup returns CDR1 LNHDA and CDR2 SQIVND (reference sequence). The V and J ends lost 4 bases and 7 bases respectively, with 13 bases between them. This CDR3 is 14 amino acids long. In DNA form, the CDR3 reads TGTGCCAGTAGTAGGATTAATGAAGGCGGGGAGCTGTTTTTT. Translated: CASSRINEGGELFF.

This clonotype has a count of ten or more. The J gene is TRBJ2-3, the V gene TRBV6-4; 7 bases line up with TRBD2. Germline V gene sequence: CDR1 MRHNA, CDR2 SNTAGT. The CDR3 covers 20 residues. The J segment lost 0 bases and the V segment lost 8 bases, leaving 23 bases of the junction unmatched. CDR3 DNA: TGTGCCAGCGGAAAACTCAGACTTAGCGGGTCTCGGACTAGCACAGATACGCAGTATTTT. Protein: CASGKLRLSGSRTSTDTQYF.

This clonotype was seen ten or more times. CDR3 residues: CASRQGTETQYF. As DNA, the CDR3 is TGTGCCAGCAGACAGGGTACCGAGACCCAGTACTTC. The chain employs TRBV5-5 and TRBJ2-5; possibly TRBD1 for D (6 bases). The germline gives CDR1 SGHKS, CDR2 YYEKEE (reference sequence). The length of the CDR3 is 12 residues. The V end was cut by 5 bases, the J end by 5 bases, with 10 bases between.

This clonotype was observed at least ten times. V usage is TRBV12-3 or TRBV12-4 and J usage is TRBJ1-1; D remains unclear. The CDR3 runs 13 residues. Between the trimmed V and J ends, which lost 6 bases and 1 base, there was a span of 9 bases. The CDR3 protein is CASSFTANTEAFF. The CDR3 DNA reads TGTGCCAGCAGCTTTACGGCGAACACTGAAGCTTTCTTT.

About this clonotype: A single base separates this from a much larger clone, so it may be a read error. The chain combines TRBV29-1 with TRBJ2-5; 14 positions agree with TRBD2. Losses at the gene ends were 3 bases for V and 4 bases for J; bases not matched to a gene: 1. Germline V lookup: CDR1 SQVTM, CDR2 ANQGSEA. The CDR3 extends over 14 amino acids. CDR3 amino acids: CSVEGTSGGETQYF. DNA for the CDR3: TGCAGCGTTGAGGGGACTAGCGGGGGAGAGACCCAGTACTTC.

The rearrangement joins TRBV20-1 to TRBJ1-6, with 8 positions matching TRBD1. Per germline, CDR1 DFQATT and CDR2 SNEGSKA (reference sequence). V was clipped by 3 bases and J by 6 bases; unmatched bases: 1. CDR3 length: 13 amino acids. CDR3 DNA: TGCAGTGCTAGGCAGGGGGCTAATTCACCCCTCCACTTT. Protein: CSARQGANSPLHF.

This clonotype showed up many times. This sequence joins TRBV6-1 and TRBJ2-7; D might be TRBD1 (5 bases). Germline V gene sequence: CDR1 MNHNS, CDR2 SASEGT. The CDR3 covers 16 residues. Trimming left V 1 base short and J 8 bases short, with 21 bases between. CDR3 coding DNA: TGTGCCAGCAGTGAAGTTTCCAGGGTACGAGGCGAGAAGCAGTACTTC. Translation: CASSEVSRVRGEKQYF.

In this sample, this clonotype turned up a few times. This chain links TRBV3-1 with TRBJ1-6; D gene ambiguous. The CDR3 contains 14 residues. V lost 0 bases to trimming and J lost 10 bases, with 10 bases between them. Germline lookup yields CDR1 LGHDT and CDR2 YNNKEL (reference sequence). CDR3 sequence: CASSQDLGPSPLHF. Written as DNA, the CDR3 is TGTGCCAGCAGCCAAGATCTTGGGCCATCACCCCTCCACTTT.

The sample holds a few counts of this clonotype. V is TRBV5-1 and J is TRBJ2-7; D possibly matches TRBD1 or TRBD2 (7 bases each). The CDR3 is 14 residues long. Germline V gene sequence: CDR1 SGHRS, CDR2 YFSETQ. Trimming pared 2 bases from V and 5 bases from J, leaving 14 bases between. The chain's CDR3 is CASSLGTAGNEQYF. The CDR3 DNA follows: TGCGCCAGCAGCTTAGGGACAGCGGGAAACGAGCAGTACTTC.

This clonotype was counted ten times or more. This chain links TRBV27 with TRBJ1-5; D gene ambiguous. Germline CDR1 and CDR2: MNHEY and SMNVEV (reference sequence). V was clipped by 1 base and J by 5 bases, with 9 bases between them. There are 14 residues in the CDR3. CDR3 sequence (DNA): TGTGCCAGCAGTTTATATGGTGGGGATCAGCCCCAGCATTTT. Translated, it gives CASSLYGGDQPQHF.

In the case of this clonotype: With a much larger clone just one base away, this may be a read error. The chain couples TRBV20-1 to TRBJ1-1; TRBD1 might be the D (5 bases). Per the germline V gene, CDR1 is DFQATT and CDR2 is SNEGSKA (reference sequence). The CDR3 consists of 12 residues. CDR3 residues: CSASSRVTEACF. CDR3 nucleotides: TGCAGTGCTAGTTCCAGGGTAACTGAAGCTTGCTTT.